In this sample, the clone carrying this TCR beta chain turned up many times. What it recognizes is unknown. RNA transcripts served as the template for amplifying TCR beta CDR3 regions. During a first-round RT-PCR of the TCR CDR3, the HTBI primer set was used. A single record per CDR3 protein comes from TCRdb applying MiXCR to the multiplex PCR reads. The sample consists of approximately 610,000 distinct CDR3 sequences, roughly 14% of them appearing once. The CDR3 consists of 18 residues. J gave up 5 bases and V 6 bases, and 21 bases lay outside the gene matches. Looked up from germline, CDR1 is MNHEY and CDR2 is SMNVEV (reference sequence). This entry is derived from a study of T cells in Graves' hyperthyroidism and ophthalmopathy. Turning to the study itself: Once the initial diagnosis was made, peripheral blood was obtained before any treatment.

General observations from the study: The model anticipated ophthalmopathy a median around six months pre-onset.

Ophthalmopathy patients had Clinical Activity Score at least 3, NOSPECS grade at least 4, duration under 3 months. Clinical symptoms, serum thyroxine and TRAb, thyroid ultrasound and orbital computed tomography together formed the diagnostic basis. The rearrangement links TRBV27 to TRBJ2-7, with 8 bases fitting TRBD2. The source is a woman in her thirties or forties with Graves' ophthalmopathy. The sequencing sample was made of blood. CDR3 DNA: TGTGCCAGCAGCCCGAATTCCTTCGGGACTAGTCTTGAACACGAGCAGTACTTC. Protein sequence: CASSPNSFGTSLEHEQYF.